The rows below give T cell receptor beta chains drawn from one sample of a study of blood T cell repertoires in COVID-19. Data came from immunoSEQ multiplex PCR; TCRdb stores just in-frame clones and leaves some out. The sample has tens of thousands of clones; roughly 90% are singletons. Sequencing was carried out using peripheral blood. The receptors were gathered from a male donor with acute or convalescent COVID-19. The CDR3 runs from the conserved cysteine through the conserved F or W. The D gene is left open where the match is weak. Not every row has a clone size; where given, it reads once, few, many or a size class.

abundance	d_gene	v_gene	j_gene	CDR3aa	CDR3nt
-	TRBD1	TRBV6-5	TRBJ1-2	CASTSGDRAYGYTF	TGTGCCAGCACATCGGGGGACAGGGCCTATGGCTACACCTTC
-	-	TRBV27	TRBJ1-1	CASREQGPRTEAFF	TGTGCCAGCAGGGAACAGGGCCCTCGGACTGAAGCTTTCTTT
-	-	TRBV27	TRBJ2-7	CASRDRSYEQYF	TGTGCCAGCAGAGACAGATCCTACGAGCAGTACTTC
-	-	TRBV5-6	TRBJ1-2	CASSPRPAGAYGYTF	TGTGCCAGCAGCCCCCGACCGGCAGGGGCCTATGGCTACACCTTC
-	TRBD1	TRBV28	TRBJ2-7	CASSFSLDRESSYEQYF	TGTGCCAGCAGTTTTTCCCTGGACAGGGAGAGCTCCTACGAGCAGTACTTC
-	TRBD1	TRBV5-1	TRBJ2-2	CASSQSGTGFPGELFF	TGCGCCAGCAGTCAATCCGGGACAGGGTTCCCCGGGGAGCTGTTTTTT
-	-	TRBV6-4	TRBJ1-6	CASSVEGYSPLHF	TGTGCCAGCAGCGTGGAGGGCTATTCACCCCTCCACTTT
-	TRBD2	TRBV28	TRBJ2-5	CASSSGGWASGGIETQYF	TGTGCCAGCAGTTCCGGCGGGTGGGCTAGCGGGGGGATCGAGACCCAGTACTTC
-	TRBD1	TRBV7-9	TRBJ2-1	CASSLVTTGGLYNEQFF	TGTGCCAGCAGCTTAGTTACCACAGGGGGCCTCTACAATGAGCAGTTCTTC
-	TRBD1	TRBV6-6	TRBJ1-2	CASRRTGGNYGYTF	TGTGCCAGCAGGCGGACAGGGGGCAACTATGGCTACACCTTC
once	-	TRBV7-2	TRBJ1-2	CASSPQGSNYGYTF	TGTGCCAGCAGCCCACAGGGTTCTAACTATGGCTACACCTTC
-	-	TRBV23-1	TRBJ2-7	CASSQVAREVSGGFYEQYF	TGCGCCAGCAGTCAGGTAGCTAGGGAGGTGTCAGGGGGTTTCTACGAGCAGTACTTC
-	TRBD2	TRBV5-1	TRBJ2-5	CASSRSGAALQETQYF	TGCGCCAGCTCTAGGAGCGGGGCGGCTCTCCAAGAGACCCAGTACTTC
-	TRBD2	TRBV7-2	TRBJ2-3	CASSLGQSGGLFTDTQYF	TGTGCCAGCAGCTTAGGGCAGTCGGGGGGGCTTTTCACAGATACGCAGTATTTT
-	TRBD1	TRBV3-1/TRBV3-2	TRBJ1-5	CASSRGQGAQPQHF	TGTGCCAGCAGCCGGGGACAGGGGGCCCAGCCCCAGCATTTT
-	-	TRBV11-3	TRBJ1-1	CASRRGQDTEAFF	TGTGCCAGCAGACGCGGACAAGACACTGAAGCTTTCTTT
-	TRBD2	TRBV28	TRBJ2-3	CASSLLRLAGQYTQYF	TGTGCCAGCAGTTTATTAAGACTAGCGGGGCAATATACGCAGTATTTT
-	-	TRBV3-1/TRBV3-2	TRBJ1-1	CASSQAWSRNTEAFF	TGTGCCAGCAGCCAAGCTTGGAGCAGGAACACTGAAGCTTTCTTT
-	TRBD1	TRBV3-1/TRBV3-2	TRBJ1-6	CASSQDIRAGGSLSYNSPLHF	TGTGCCAGCAGCCAAGATATAAGGGCAGGGGGGTCCCTCTCCTATAATTCACCCCTCCACTTT
-	-	TRBV2	TRBJ2-6	CASSEWGPGANVLTF	TGTGCCAGCAGTGAATGGGGCCCTGGGGCCAACGTCCTGACTTTC
-	-	TRBV6-5	TRBJ1-1	CASSSYRATEAFF	TGTGCCAGCAGTTCCTACAGGGCCACTGAAGCTTTCTTT
-	TRBD1	TRBV6-1	TRBJ1-6	CASSEGQGTYNSPLHF	TGTGCCAGCAGTGAAGGACAGGGGACTTATAATTCACCCCTCCACTTT
-	-	TRBV6-2/TRBV6-3	TRBJ1-6	CASSYSTGLNSPLHF	TGTGCCAGCAGTTACTCGACTGGGTTGAATTCACCCCTCCACTTT
-	TRBD1	TRBV6-5	TRBJ1-5	CASSLRGDNQPQHF	TGTGCCAGCAGCCTCAGGGGGGACAATCAGCCCCAGCATTTT
-	-	TRBV29-1	TRBJ1-1	CSVEWTSSANTEAFF	TGCAGCGTTGAATGGACTAGCTCGGCGAACACTGAAGCTTTCTTT